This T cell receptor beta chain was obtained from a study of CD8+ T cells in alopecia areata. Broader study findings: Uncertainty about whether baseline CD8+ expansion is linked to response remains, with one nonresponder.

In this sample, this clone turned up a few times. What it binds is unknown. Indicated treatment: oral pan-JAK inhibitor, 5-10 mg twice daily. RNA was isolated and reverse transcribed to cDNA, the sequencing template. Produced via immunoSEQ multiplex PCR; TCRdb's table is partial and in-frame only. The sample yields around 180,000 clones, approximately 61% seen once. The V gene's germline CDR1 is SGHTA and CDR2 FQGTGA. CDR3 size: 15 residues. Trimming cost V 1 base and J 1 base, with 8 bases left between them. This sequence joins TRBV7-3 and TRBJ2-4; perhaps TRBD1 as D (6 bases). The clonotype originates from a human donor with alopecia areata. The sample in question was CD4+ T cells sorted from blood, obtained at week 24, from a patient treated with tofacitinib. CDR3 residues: CASSLSGQAKNIQYF. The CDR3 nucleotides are TGTGCCAGCAGCTTAAGCGGACAGGCCAAAAACATTCAGTACTTC. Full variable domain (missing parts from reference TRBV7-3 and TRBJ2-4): GAGVSQTPSNKVTEKGKYVELRCDPISGHTALYWYRQSLGQGPEFLIYFQGTGAADDSGLPNDRFFAVRPEGSVSTLKIQRTERGDSAVYLCASSLSGQAKNIQYFGAGTRLSVL.